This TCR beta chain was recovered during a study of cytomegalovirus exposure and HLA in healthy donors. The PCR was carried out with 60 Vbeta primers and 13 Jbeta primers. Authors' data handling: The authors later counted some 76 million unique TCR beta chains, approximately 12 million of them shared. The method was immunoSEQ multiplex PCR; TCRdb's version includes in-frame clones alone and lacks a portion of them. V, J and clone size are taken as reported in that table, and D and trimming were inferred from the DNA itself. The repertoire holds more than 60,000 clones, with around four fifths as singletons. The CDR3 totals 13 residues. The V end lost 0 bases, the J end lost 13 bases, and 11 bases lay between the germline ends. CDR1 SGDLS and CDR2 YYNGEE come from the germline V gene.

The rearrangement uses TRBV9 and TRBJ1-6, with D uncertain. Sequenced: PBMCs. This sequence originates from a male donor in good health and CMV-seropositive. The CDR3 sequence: CASSVDDGYPLHF. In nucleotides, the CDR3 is TGTGCCAGCAGCGTAGACGACGGGTATCCCCTCCACTTT.